This paragraph reports one T cell receptor beta chain. What it binds is not known. This entry comes from a study of a mutant IDH1 vaccine in newly diagnosed glioma. Study details: Eight vaccinations reached patients in weeks 1, 3, 5, 7, 11, 15, 19 and 23. Former treatment meant radiotherapy, temozolomide, or both; the majority had gotten both.

V was trimmed by 6 bases and J by 6 bases, leaving 21 bases between them. The CDR3 runs 15 residues. Germline V gene lookup returns CDR1 ENHRY and CDR2 SYGVKD. Sequencing used immunoSEQ multiplex PCR; TCRdb keeps in-frame clones, though not all of them. The sample lists 110,000 or so clones; about 90% were seen once. The sample's time point: week 11, during vaccination. The study gave 300 ug of mutant IDH1 20-mer peptide per vaccine dose, with topical imiquimod. The chain has TRBV10-3 and TRBJ2-7, with D maybe TRBD2 (5 bases). The material sequenced was PBMCs, taken from a glioma patient whose treatment included an IDH1 peptide vaccine. This TCR was sampled from a woman aged 50 to 60 with glioma. CDR3 bases: TGTGCCATCAGCCCCCGGGATTTAACAGAGGGCGAGCAGTACTTC. This sequence encodes CAISPRDLTEGEQYF.